The T cell receptor (beta chain) under discussion was sequenced for a study of response to subunit inactivated influenza vaccine (dated by TCRdb to between 2018 and 2020). Turning to the overall study: Deep quantitative T cell receptor repertoire profiling was used in the study to track responses to a trivalent subunit inactivated influenza vaccine. What the authors observed across the whole study: It was suggested by the authors that each seasonal influenza vaccination may recruit only a limited number of new T cells.

The method was RT-PCR. Sequencing was carried out with an Illumina HiSeq 2500. TCRdb handled the public reads itself, with Q25 trimming in fastp and clone calling in MiXCR, and kept productive beta chains. Under each unique CDR3 protein, matching rows form one entry showing the most common genes and DNA. This sample gives about 170,000 distinct CDR3 sequences in total; roughly 10% of them show up just once. The biggest ten clones account for roughly 33% of the sample. The CDR3 covers 15 residues, taking in both the cysteine and the phenylalanine. Left in the record is the CDR3 DNA by itself, 45 bases read in frame from the first base. The CDR1 and CDR2 encoded by the germline V gene are LGHNA and YNFKEQ. The V end loses 0 bases and the J end loses 0 bases, and a stretch of 8 bases separates them. The sample holds a few counts of this clonotype. Its binding antigen is unknown. No much larger clonotype is one base removed from it; base qualities were not supplied.

Sequencing used CD8+ T cells sorted from PBMCs, obtained roughly 24 months after vaccination. The rearranged segments are TRBV4-2 and TRBJ1-1, with TRBD1 perhaps the D gene, on 5 matching bases. This TCR was recovered from a man aged 45-69 years who received an inactivated influenza vaccine. Donor details come from another sample of the same person, matched by shared clones. The sequence in DNA is TGTGCCAGCAGCCAAGAGCAGGGAATGAACACTGAAGCTTTCTTT. Its translation reads: CASSQEQGMNTEAFF.